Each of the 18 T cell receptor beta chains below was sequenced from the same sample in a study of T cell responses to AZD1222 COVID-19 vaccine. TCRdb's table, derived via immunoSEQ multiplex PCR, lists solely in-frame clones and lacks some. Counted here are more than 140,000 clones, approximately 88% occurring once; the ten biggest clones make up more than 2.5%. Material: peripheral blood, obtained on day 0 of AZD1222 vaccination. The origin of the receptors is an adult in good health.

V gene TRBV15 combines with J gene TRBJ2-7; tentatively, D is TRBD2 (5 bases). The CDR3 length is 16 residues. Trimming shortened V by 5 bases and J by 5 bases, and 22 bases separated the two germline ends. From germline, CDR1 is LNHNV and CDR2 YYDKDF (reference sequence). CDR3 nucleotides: TGTGCCACCAGCGAAGGGAGCCGGGCCTCAGGCCACGAGCAGTACTTC. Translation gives CATSEGSRASGHEQYF.

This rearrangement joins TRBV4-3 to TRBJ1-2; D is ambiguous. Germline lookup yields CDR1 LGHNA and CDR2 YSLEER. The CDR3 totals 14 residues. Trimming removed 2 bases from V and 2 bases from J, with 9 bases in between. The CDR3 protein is CASSQSNVNYGYTF. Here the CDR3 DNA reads TGCGCCAGCAGCCAATCTAATGTGAACTATGGCTACACCTTC.

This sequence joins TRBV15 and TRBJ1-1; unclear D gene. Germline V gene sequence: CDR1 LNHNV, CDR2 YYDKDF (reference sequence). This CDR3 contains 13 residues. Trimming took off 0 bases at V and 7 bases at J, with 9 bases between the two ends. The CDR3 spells CATSRDGSYEAFF. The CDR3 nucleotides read TGTGCCACCAGCAGAGATGGCTCCTATGAAGCTTTCTTT.

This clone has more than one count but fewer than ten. DNA for the CDR3: TGTGCCAGCTCACCATCCCGGGTCCAAGAGACCCAGTACTTC. As protein: CASSPSRVQETQYF. The rearrangement uses TRBV18 and TRBJ2-5; D gene unclear. Trimming removed 2 bases from V and 1 base from J, with 8 bases in between. The germline CDR1 and CDR2 sequences are KGHSH and LQKENI. The CDR3 contains 14 residues.

In DNA form, the CDR3 reads TGTGCCAGCAGTTTATTCGGGACGTTCCCCTACGAGCAGTACTTC. It translates to CASSLFGTFPYEQYF. V and J are TRBV28 and TRBJ2-7; D possibly matches TRBD1 or TRBD2 (5 bases each). Per the germline V gene, CDR1 is MDHEN and CDR2 is SYDVKM. Trimming took 1 base from V and 2 from J, leaving 12 bases between them. The CDR3 loop spans 15 amino acids.

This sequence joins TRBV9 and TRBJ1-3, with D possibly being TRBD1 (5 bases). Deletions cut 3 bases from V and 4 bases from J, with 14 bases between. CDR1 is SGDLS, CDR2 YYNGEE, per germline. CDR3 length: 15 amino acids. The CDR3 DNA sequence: TGTGCCAGCAGCGCCTCAGGGACGGCCGGAAACACCATATATTTT. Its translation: CASSASGTAGNTIYF.

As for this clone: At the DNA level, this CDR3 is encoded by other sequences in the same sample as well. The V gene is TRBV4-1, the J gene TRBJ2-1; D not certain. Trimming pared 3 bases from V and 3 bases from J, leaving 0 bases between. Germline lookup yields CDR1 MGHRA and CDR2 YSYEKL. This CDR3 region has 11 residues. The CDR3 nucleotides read TGCGCCAGCAGCCACTACAATGAGCAGTTCTTC. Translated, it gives CASSHYNEQFF.

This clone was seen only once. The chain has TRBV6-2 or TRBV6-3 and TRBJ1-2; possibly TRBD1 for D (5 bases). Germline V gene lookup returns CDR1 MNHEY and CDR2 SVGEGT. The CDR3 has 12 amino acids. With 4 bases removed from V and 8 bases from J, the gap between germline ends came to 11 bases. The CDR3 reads CASSSGGRGYTF. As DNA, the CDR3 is TGTGCCAGCAGTTCCGGGGGAAGGGGCTACACCTTC.

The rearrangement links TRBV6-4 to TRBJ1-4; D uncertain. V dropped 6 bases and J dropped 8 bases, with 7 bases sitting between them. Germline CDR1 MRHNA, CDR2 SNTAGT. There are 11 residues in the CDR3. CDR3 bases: TGTGCCAGCAGCCCGAGCGAAAAACTGTTTTTT. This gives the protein CASSPSEKLFF.

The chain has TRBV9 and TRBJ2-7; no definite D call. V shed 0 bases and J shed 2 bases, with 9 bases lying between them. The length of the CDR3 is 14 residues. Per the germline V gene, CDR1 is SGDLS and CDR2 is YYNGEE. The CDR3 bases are TGTGCCAGCAGCGTAGCCGAGGTCCCCTACGAGCAGTACTTC. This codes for CASSVAEVPYEQYF.

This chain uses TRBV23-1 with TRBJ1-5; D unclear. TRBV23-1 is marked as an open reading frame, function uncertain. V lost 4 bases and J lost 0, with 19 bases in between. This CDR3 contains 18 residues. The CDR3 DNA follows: TGCGCCAGCAGTCCTCCCAAAGGCAGCCTATATAGCAATCAGCCCCAGCATTTT. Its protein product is CASSPPKGSLYSNQPQHF.

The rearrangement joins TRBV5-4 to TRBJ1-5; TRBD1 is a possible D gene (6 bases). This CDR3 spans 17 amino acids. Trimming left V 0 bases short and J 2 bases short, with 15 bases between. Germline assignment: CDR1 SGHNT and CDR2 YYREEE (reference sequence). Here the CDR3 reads CASSLGGAGGGNQPQHF. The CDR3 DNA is TGTGCCAGCAGCTTGGGGGGGGCTGGAGGAGGCAATCAGCCCCAGCATTTT.

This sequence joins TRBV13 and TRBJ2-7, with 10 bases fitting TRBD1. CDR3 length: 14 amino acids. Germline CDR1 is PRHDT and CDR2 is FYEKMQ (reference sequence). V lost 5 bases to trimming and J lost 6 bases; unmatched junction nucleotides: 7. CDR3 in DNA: TGTGCCAGCAGCGCCCGGGACAGGGGAAGCGAGCAGTACTTC. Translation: CASSARDRGSEQYF.

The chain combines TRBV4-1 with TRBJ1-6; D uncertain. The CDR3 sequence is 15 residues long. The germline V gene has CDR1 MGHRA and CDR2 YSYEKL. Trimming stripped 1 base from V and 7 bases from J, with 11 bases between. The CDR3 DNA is TGCGCCAGCAGCCAAGTAGTAGCGGCCAATTCACCCCTCCACTTT. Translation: CASSQVVAANSPLHF.

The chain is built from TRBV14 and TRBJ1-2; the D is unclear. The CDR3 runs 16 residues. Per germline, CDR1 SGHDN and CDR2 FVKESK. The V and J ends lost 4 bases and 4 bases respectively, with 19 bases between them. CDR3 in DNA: TGTGCCAGCAGCCCAAGGGCGATGGCGGTCTTCTATGGCTACACCTTC. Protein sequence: CASSPRAMAVFYGYTF. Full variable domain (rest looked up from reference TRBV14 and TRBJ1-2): EAGVTQFPSHSVIEKGQTVTLRCDPISGHDNLYWYRRVMGKEIKFLLHFVKESKQDESGMPNNRFLAERTGGTYSTLKVQPAELEDSGVYFCASSPRAMAVFYGYTFGSGTRLTVV.

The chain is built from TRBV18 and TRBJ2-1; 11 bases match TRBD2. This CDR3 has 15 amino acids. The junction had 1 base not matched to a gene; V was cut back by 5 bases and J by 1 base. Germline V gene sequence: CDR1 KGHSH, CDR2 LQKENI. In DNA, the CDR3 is TGTGCCAGCTCAGTAGCGGGAGGGTCCTACAATGAGCAGTTCTTC. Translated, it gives CASSVAGGSYNEQFF. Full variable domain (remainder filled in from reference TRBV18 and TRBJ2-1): NAGVMQNPRHLVRRRGQEARLRCSPMKGHSHVYWYRQLPEEGLKFMVYLQKENIIDESGMPKERFSAEFPKEGPSILRIQQVVRGDSAAYFCASSVAGGSYNEQFFGPGTRLTVL.

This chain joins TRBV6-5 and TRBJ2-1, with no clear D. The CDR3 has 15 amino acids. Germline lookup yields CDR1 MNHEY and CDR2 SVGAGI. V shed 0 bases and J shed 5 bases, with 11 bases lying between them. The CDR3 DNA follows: TGTGCCAGCAGTTACTCAGGGCAGCACAACAATGAGCAGTTCTTC. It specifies CASSYSGQHNNEQFF.

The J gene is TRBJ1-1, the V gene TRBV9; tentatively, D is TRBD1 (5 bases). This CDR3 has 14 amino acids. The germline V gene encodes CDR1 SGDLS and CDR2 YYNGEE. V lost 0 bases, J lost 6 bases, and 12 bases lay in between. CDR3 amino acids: CASSVDGGVAEAFF. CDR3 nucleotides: TGTGCCAGCAGCGTAGATGGGGGGGTGGCTGAAGCTTTCTTT.